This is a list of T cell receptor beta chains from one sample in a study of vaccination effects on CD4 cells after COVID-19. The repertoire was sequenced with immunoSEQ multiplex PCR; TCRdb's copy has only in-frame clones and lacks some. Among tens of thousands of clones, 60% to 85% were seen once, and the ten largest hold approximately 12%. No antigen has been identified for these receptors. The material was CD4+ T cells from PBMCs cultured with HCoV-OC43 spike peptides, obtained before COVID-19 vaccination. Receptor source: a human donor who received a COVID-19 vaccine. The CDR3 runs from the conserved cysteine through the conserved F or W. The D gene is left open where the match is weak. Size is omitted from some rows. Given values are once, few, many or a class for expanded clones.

CDR3 protein: CASSFRDRTPSGNTIYF
CDR3 DNA: TGTGCCAGCAGCTTCCGGGACAGGACACCCTCTGGAAACACCATATATTTT
D gene: TRBD1
V gene: TRBV3-1/TRBV3-2
CDR3 length: 17
clone size: NA
J gene: TRBJ1-3

CDR3 protein: CASSLGKNTEAFF
CDR3 DNA: TGTGCCAGCAGTTTAGGCAAGAACACTGAAGCTTTCTTT
D gene: NA
V gene: TRBV12-3/TRBV12-4
CDR3 length: 13
clone size: NA
J gene: TRBJ1-1

CDR3 protein: CASSGTEYTEAFF
CDR3 DNA: TGTGCCAGCAGTGGGACAGAATACACTGAAGCTTTCTTT
D gene: NA
V gene: TRBV25-1
CDR3 length: 13
clone size: NA
J gene: TRBJ1-1

CDR3 protein: CSVESGEQYF
CDR3 DNA: TGCAGCGTTGAAAGTGGCGAGCAGTACTTC
D gene: NA
V gene: TRBV29-1
CDR3 length: 10
clone size: NA
J gene: TRBJ2-7

CDR3 protein: CASKSTGRGYEQYF
CDR3 DNA: TGCGCCAGCAAGTCGACAGGGAGGGGATACGAGCAGTACTTC
D gene: NA
V gene: TRBV10-2
CDR3 length: 14
clone size: NA
J gene: TRBJ2-7

CDR3 protein: CASSLGRSTGVQYGYTF
CDR3 DNA: TGTGCCAGCAGCTTAGGGAGGTCCACAGGGGTCCAGTATGGCTACACCTTC
D gene: TRBD1
V gene: TRBV11-2
CDR3 length: 17
clone size: NA
J gene: TRBJ1-2

CDR3 protein: CASSSTPFNTF
CDR3 DNA: TGTGCCAGCAGTTCTACACCCTTCAACACCTTC
D gene: NA
V gene: TRBV12-3/TRBV12-4
CDR3 length: 11
clone size: NA
J gene: TRBJ1-2

CDR3 protein: CSASRGGSPNTGELFF
CDR3 DNA: TGCAGTGCTAGTAGGGGCGGGAGTCCGAACACCGGGGAGCTGTTTTTT
D gene: TRBD2
V gene: TRBV20-1
CDR3 length: 16
clone size: NA
J gene: TRBJ2-2

CDR3 protein: CASSSQGQEPQHF
CDR3 DNA: TGTGCCAGCAGCTCACAGGGTCAGGAGCCCCAGCATTTT
D gene: NA
V gene: TRBV5-5
CDR3 length: 13
clone size: NA
J gene: TRBJ1-5

CDR3 protein: CASSWTSGEYEQYF
CDR3 DNA: TGTGCCAGCAGCTGGACTAGCGGGGAATACGAGCAGTACTTC
D gene: TRBD2
V gene: TRBV6-5
CDR3 length: 14
clone size: NA
J gene: TRBJ2-7

CDR3 protein: CASSLGEQGQQFF
CDR3 DNA: TGTGCCAGCAGCTTGGGGGAACAGGGACAGCAGTTCTTC
D gene: NA
V gene: TRBV7-9
CDR3 length: 13
clone size: NA
J gene: TRBJ2-1

CDR3 protein: CATSKSTSGLYNEQFF
CDR3 DNA: TGTGCCACCAGTAAGAGTACTAGCGGACTCTACAATGAGCAGTTCTTC
D gene: TRBD2
V gene: TRBV24-1
CDR3 length: 16
clone size: NA
J gene: TRBJ2-1

CDR3 protein: CASSLGSEDTQYF
CDR3 DNA: TGTGCCAGCAGTTTAGGGTCTGAAGATACGCAGTATTTT
D gene: NA
V gene: TRBV12-3/TRBV12-4
CDR3 length: 13
clone size: NA
J gene: TRBJ2-3

CDR3 protein: CASSFGPHTDTQYF
CDR3 DNA: TGTGCCAGCAGTTTCGGGCCCCACACAGATACGCAGTATTTT
D gene: NA
V gene: TRBV27
CDR3 length: 14
clone size: NA
J gene: TRBJ2-3

CDR3 protein: CSASTSGGAETQYF
CDR3 DNA: TGCAGTGCTAGTACCAGCGGAGGGGCAGAGACCCAGTACTTC
D gene: NA
V gene: TRBV20-1
CDR3 length: 14
clone size: NA
J gene: TRBJ2-5

CDR3 protein: CSVGRGGTKNIQYF
CDR3 DNA: TGCAGCGTTGGGAGGGGGGGGACCAAAAACATTCAGTACTTC
D gene: NA
V gene: TRBV29-1
CDR3 length: 14
clone size: NA
J gene: TRBJ2-4

CDR3 protein: CASRPGTGGNTQYF
CDR3 DNA: TGTGCCAGCCGACCCGGGACAGGGGGCAATACGCAGTATTTT
D gene: TRBD1
V gene: TRBV14
CDR3 length: 14
clone size: NA
J gene: TRBJ2-3

CDR3 protein: CASSQDGRWGTNTGELFF
CDR3 DNA: TGTGCCAGCAGCCAAGATGGGAGGTGGGGCACGAACACCGGGGAGCTGTTTTTT
D gene: NA
V gene: TRBV4-2
CDR3 length: 18
clone size: NA
J gene: TRBJ2-2

CDR3 protein: CASSEGVRKLYGYTF
CDR3 DNA: TGTGCCAGCAGTGAAGGAGTAAGGAAATTGTATGGCTACACCTTC
D gene: NA
V gene: TRBV6-1
CDR3 length: 15
clone size: NA
J gene: TRBJ1-2

CDR3 protein: CASSQVGGGDLRGYTF
CDR3 DNA: TGTGCCAGCAGCCAAGTCGGGGGGGGCGACCTACGTGGCTACACCTTC
D gene: NA
V gene: TRBV4-2
CDR3 length: 16
clone size: once
J gene: TRBJ1-2